The sequence of this T cell receptor beta chain was determined in a study of CD8+ T cells in alopecia areata. This CDR3 contains 14 residues. CDR1 is SQVTM and CDR2 is ANQGSEA in the germline V gene. V trimming: 3 bases; J trimming: 1 base; junction bases outside the gene matches: 2. Whole-study findings and limits: Among patients, TCR sharing was less clear than in mice, a difference possibly due in part to HLA diversity in the patient population.

RNA extraction and reverse transcription yielded cDNA as sequencing template. Measured with immunoSEQ multiplex PCR; TCRdb has only the in-frame clones, and not every one. The data show under 300,000 clones, approximately 61% seen once. On this clone itself: Its specificity is not known.

Peripheral blood and lesional scalp punch biopsies were taken from alopecia areata patients. Separation by sorting yielded CD4+ and CD8+ T cells from PBMCs. This specimen consisted of CD4+ T cells sorted from blood, obtained at week 0. The source of this sequence is a human donor with alopecia areata. The rearrangement uses TRBV29-1 and TRBJ2-7; TRBD2 agrees at 11 bases. CDR3 in amino acids: CSVDTSGGSYEQYF. CDR3 nucleotides: TGCAGCGTTGATACTAGCGGGGGATCCTACGAGCAGTACTTC.